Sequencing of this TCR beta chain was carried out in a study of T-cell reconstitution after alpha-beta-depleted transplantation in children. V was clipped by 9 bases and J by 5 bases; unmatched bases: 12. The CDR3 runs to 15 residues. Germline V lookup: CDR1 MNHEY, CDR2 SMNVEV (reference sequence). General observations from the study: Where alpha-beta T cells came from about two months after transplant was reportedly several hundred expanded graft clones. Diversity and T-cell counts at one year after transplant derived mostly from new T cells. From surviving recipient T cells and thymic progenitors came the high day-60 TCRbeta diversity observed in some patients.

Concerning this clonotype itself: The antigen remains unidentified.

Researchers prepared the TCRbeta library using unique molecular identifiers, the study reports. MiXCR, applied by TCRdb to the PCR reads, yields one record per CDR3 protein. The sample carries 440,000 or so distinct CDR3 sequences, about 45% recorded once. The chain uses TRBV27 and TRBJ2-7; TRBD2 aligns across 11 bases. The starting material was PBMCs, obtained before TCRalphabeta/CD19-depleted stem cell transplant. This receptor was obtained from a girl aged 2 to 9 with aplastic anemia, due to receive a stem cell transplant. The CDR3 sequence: CASRRLAGLENEQYF. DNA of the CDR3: TGTGCCAGTCGGCGACTAGCGGGATTAGAGAACGAGCAGTACTTC.